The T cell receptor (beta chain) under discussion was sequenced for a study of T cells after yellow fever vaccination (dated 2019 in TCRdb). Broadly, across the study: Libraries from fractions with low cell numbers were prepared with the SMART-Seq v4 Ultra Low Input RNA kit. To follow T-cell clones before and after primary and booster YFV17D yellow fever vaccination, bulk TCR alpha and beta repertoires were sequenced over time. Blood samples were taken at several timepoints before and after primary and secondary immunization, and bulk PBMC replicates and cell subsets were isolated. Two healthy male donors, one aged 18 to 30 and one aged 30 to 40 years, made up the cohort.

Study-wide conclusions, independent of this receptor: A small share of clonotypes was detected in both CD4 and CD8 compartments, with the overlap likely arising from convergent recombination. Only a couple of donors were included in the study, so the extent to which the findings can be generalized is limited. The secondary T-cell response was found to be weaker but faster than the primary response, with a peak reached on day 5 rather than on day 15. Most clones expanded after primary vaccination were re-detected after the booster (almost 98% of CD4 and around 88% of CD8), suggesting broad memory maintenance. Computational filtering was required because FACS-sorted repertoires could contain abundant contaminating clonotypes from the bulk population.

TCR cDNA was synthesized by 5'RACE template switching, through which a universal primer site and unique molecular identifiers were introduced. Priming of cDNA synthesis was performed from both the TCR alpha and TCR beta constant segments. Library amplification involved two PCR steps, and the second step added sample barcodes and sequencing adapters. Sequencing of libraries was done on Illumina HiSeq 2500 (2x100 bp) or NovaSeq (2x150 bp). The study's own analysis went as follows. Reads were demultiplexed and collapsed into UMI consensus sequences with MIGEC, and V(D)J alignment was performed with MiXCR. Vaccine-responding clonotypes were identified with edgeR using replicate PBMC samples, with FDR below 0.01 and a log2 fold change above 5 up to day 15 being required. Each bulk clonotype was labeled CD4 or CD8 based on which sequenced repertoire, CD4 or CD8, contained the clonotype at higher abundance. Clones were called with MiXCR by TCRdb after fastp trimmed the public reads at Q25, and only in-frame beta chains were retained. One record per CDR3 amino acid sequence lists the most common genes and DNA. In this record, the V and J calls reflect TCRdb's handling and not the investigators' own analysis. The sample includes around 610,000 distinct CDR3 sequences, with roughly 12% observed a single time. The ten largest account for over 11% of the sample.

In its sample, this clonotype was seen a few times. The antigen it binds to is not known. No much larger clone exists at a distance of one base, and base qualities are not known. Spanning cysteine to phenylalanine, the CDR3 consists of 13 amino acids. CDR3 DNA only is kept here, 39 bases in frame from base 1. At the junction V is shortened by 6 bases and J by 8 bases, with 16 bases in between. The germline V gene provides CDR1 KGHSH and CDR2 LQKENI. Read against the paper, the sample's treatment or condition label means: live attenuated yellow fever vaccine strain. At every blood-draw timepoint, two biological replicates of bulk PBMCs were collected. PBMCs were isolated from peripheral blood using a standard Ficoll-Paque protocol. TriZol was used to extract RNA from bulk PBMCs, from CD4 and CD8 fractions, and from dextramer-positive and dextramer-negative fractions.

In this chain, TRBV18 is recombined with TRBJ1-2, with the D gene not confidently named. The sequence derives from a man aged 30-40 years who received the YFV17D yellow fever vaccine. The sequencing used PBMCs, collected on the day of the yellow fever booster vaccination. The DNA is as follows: TGTGCCAGCTCGCCAAAGGCTCCCTCCGGCTACACCTTC. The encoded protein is CASSPKAPSGYTF.